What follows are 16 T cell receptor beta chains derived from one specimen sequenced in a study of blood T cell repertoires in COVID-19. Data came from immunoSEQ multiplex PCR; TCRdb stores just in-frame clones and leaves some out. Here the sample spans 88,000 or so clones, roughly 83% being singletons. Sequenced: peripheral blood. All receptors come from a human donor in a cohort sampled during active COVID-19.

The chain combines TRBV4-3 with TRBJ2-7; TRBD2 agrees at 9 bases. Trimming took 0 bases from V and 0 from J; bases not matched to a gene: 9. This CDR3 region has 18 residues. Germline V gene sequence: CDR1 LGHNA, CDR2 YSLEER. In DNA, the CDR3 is TGCGCCAGCAGCCAAGATCTGTCTAGCGGGATTTTCTCCTACGAGCAGTACTTC. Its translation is CASSQDLSSGIFSYEQYF.

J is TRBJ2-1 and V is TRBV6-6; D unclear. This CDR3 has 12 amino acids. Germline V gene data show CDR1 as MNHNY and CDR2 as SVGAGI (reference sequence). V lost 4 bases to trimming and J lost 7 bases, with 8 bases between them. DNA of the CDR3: TGTGCCAGCAGTTCCCCCCCGAATGAGCAGTTCTTC. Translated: CASSSPPNEQFF.

The CDR3 here is CASSPTLGEESYNEQFF. CDR3 in DNA: TGCGCCAGCAGCCCAACCTTAGGGGAGGAGTCCTACAATGAGCAGTTCTTC. The chain has TRBV5-1 and TRBJ2-1; weak D call: TRBD2 (6 bases). V was shortened by 4 bases and J by 1 base, with 18 bases between the two germline ends. The germline CDR1 and CDR2 sequences are SGHRS and YFSETQ. CDR3 size: 17 residues.

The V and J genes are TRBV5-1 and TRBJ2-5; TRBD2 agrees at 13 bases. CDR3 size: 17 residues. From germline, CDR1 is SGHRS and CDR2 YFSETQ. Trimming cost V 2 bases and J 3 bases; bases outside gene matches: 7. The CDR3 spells CASSLLAGGGKEETQYF. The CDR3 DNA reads TGCGCCAGCAGCTTACTAGCGGGAGGGGGGAAGGAAGAGACCCAGTACTTC. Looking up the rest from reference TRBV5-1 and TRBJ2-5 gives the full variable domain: KAGVTQTPRYLIKTRGQQVTLSCSPISGHRSVSWYQQTPGQGLQFLFEYFSETQRNKGNFPGRFSGRQFSNSRSEMNVSTLELGDSALYLCASSLLAGGGKEETQYFGPGTRLLVL.

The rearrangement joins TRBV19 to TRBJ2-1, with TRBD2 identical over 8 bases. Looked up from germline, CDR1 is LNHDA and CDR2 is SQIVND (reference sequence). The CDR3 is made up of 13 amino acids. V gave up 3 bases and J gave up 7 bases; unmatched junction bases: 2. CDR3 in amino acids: CASSMGGRNEQFF. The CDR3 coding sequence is TGTGCCAGTAGTATGGGCGGGAGGAATGAGCAGTTCTTC. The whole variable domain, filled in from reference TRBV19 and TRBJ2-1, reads DGGITQSPKYLFRKEGQNVTLSCEQNLNHDAMYWYRQDPGQGLRLIYYSQIVNDFQKGDIAEGYSVSREKKESFPLTVTSAQKNPTAFYLCASSMGGRNEQFFGPGTRLTVL.

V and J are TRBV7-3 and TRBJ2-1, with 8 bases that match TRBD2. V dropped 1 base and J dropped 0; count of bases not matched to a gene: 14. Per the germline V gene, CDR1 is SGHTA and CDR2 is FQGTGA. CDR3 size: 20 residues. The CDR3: CASSLKASGPWPSSYNEQFF. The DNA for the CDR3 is TGTGCCAGCAGCTTAAAGGCTAGCGGGCCTTGGCCGAGCTCCTACAATGAGCAGTTCTTC.

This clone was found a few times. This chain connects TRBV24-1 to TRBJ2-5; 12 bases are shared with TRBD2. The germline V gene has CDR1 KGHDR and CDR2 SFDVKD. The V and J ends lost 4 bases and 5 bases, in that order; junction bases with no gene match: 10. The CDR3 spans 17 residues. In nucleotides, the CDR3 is TGTGCCACCAGTGACGCAAGGACGGGACTAGCGGGCGAGACCCAGTACTTC. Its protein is CATSDARTGLAGETQYF.

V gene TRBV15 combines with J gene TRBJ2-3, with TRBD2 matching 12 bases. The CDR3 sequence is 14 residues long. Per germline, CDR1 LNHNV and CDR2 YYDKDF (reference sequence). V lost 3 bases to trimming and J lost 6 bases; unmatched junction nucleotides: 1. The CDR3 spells CATSRGLAGDTQYF. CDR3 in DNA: TGTGCCACCAGCAGGGGACTAGCGGGCGATACGCAGTATTTT.

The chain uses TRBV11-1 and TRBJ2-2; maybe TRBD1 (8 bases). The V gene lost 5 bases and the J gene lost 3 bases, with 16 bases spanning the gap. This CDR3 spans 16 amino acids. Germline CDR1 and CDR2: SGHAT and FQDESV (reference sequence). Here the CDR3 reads CASSPGGGGDTGELFF. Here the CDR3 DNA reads TGTGCCAGCAGCCCAGGGGGCGGGGGCGACACCGGGGAGCTGTTTTTT.

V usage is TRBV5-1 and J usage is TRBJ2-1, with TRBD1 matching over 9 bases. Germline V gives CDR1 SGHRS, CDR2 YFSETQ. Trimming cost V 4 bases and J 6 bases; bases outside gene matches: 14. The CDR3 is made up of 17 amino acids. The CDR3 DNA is TGCGCCAGCAGCGAGGGAAGCACAGGGGGCCCCTCCAATGAGCAGTTCTTC. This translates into CASSEGSTGGPSNEQFF.

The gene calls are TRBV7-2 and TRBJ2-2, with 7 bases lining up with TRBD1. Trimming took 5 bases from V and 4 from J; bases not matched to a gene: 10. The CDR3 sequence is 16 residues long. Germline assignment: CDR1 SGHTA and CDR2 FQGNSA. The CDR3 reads CASSPGGRGPTGELFF. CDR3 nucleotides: TGTGCCAGCAGCCCAGGGGGAAGGGGGCCCACCGGGGAGCTGTTTTTT. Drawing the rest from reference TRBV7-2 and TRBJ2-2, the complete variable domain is GAGVSQSPSNKVTEKGKDVELRCDPISGHTALYWYRQSLGQGLEFLIYFQGNSAPDKSGLPSDRFSAERTGGSVSTLTIQRTQQEDSAVYLCASSPGGRGPTGELFFGEGSRLTVL.

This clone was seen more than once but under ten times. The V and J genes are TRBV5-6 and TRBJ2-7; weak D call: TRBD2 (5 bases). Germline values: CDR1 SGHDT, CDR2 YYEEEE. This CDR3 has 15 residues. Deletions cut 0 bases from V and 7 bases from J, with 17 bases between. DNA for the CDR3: TGTGCCAGCAGCTTGGGGTCGGATCCACTAGGAGAGCAGTACTTC. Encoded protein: CASSLGSDPLGEQYF.

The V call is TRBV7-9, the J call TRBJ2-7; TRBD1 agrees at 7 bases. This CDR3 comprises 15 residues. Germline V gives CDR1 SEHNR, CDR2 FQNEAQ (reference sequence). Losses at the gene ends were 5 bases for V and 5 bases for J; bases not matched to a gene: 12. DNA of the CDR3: TGTGCCAGCAGCCCCCCACTCAGGGGGTATCACGAGCAGTACTTC. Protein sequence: CASSPPLRGYHEQYF.

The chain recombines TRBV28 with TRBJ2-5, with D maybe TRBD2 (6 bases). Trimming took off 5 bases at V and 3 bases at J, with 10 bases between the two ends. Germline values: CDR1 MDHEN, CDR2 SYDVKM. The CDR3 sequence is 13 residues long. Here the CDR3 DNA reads TGTGCCAGCAGTATGTGGGAGGAAGAGACCCAGTACTTC. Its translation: CASSMWEEETQYF.

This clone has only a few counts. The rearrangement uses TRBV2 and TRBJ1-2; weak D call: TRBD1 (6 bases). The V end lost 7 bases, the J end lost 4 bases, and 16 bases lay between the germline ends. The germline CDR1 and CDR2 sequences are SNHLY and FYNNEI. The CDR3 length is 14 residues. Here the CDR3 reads CASITDRSGYGYTF. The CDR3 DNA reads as TGTGCCAGCATTACAGACAGGTCAGGCTATGGCTACACCTTC.

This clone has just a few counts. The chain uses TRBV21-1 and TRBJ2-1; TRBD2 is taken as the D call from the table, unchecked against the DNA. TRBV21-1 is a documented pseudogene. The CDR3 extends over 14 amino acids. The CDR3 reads CASRGLHSYNEQFF. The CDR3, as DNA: TGTGCCAGCAGAGGACTGCACTCCTACAATGAGCAGTTCTTC.